This T cell receptor (beta chain) came from a study of cytomegalovirus exposure and HLA in healthy donors. Study outcomes and limitations: Immune exposure data for these donors was limited to CMV serostatus. 16,951 TCR beta sequences were associated with HLA alleles at 0.05 false discovery rate in a later analysis. As a later analysis revealed, most CMV-associated TCR beta chains appeared HLA-restricted.

These donors, healthy bone marrow donors, were studied. Worth noting for this clone: Its antigen is currently unknown.

With 60 Vbeta and 13 Jbeta primers, the PCR was carried out. Libraries were prepared by immunoSEQ multiplex PCR; TCRdb keeps only in-frame clonotypes and omits some of them. The data contain tens of thousands of clones, approximately 79% of them singletons. CDR3 length: 11 residues. The germline CDR1 and CDR2 sequences are GTSNPN and SVGIG (reference sequence). The V end lost 4 bases, the J end lost 6 bases, and 7 bases lay between the germline ends. The specimen sequenced was PBMCs. The receptor was isolated from a woman under 40 in good health and CMV-seropositive. The chain recombines TRBV30 with TRBJ2-1; D gene uncertain. The DNA of the CDR3 is TGTGCCTGGACTTATAGCAATGAGCAGTTCTTC. Translating it yields CAWTYSNEQFF.